These 18 T cell receptor beta chains originate from one sample sequenced in a study of vaccination and CD4 T cells after COVID-19. These receptors have no identified antigens. Once obtained from cultured CD4+ T cells, the DNA was sequenced using the Oncomine TCR Beta short-read assay. TCRdb passed the PCR reads through MiXCR, listing each CDR3 protein once. The table lists about 24,000 distinct CDR3 sequences, 45% to 50% of them singletons, with approximately 6.1% in the top ten. As to treatment: approximately nine-day PBMC culture with coronavirus spike peptide pools or control peptides (ViraFEST assay). The sequenced material came from CD4+ T cells from blood, cultured in vitro. These receptors all stem from a human donor who had recovered from COVID-19.

The V and J genes are TRBV28 and TRBJ1-6; 8 bases are a match to TRBD1. CDR1 is MDHEN and CDR2 is SYDVKM in the germline V gene. The CDR3 is 14 residues long. The V gene end was trimmed by 5 bases and the J gene end by 8 bases; junction bases not matched to a gene: 5. CDR3 DNA: TGTGCCAGCAGTCTGGGGACAGGTGATTCACCCCTCCACTTT. It specifies CASSLGTGDSPLHF.

The chain joins TRBV20-1 to TRBJ2-7, with 13 bases lining up with TRBD2. With V trimmed by 2 bases and J by 6 bases, 7 bases remained unmatched. The V gene's germline CDR1 is DFQATT and CDR2 SNEGSKA (reference sequence). The CDR3 sequence is 15 residues long. The CDR3 is CSARLTSGGGPEQYF. As DNA, the CDR3 is TGCAGTGCTAGACTTACTAGCGGGGGGGGACCCGAGCAGTACTTC.

The rearrangement joins TRBV6-1 to TRBJ1-5; a possible D gene is TRBD1 (5 bases). In germline, CDR1 is MNHNS, CDR2 SASEGT. This CDR3 spans 16 amino acids. Trimming removed 6 bases from V and 3 bases from J, with 18 bases in between. CDR3 sequence: CASSKKGIWDNQPQHF. CDR3 in DNA: TGTGCCAGCAGCAAGAAGGGGATTTGGGACAATCAGCCCCAGCATTTT.

This sequence joins TRBV7-3 and TRBJ2-1; 11 bases map to TRBD2. CDR3 length: 16 amino acids. In germline, CDR1 is SGHTA, CDR2 FQGTGA. The trim removed 4 bases at V and 4 bases at J, leaving 6 bases unmatched. The CDR3 region has the DNA TGTGCCAGCAGCTCCTCGACTAGCGGGGAATACAATGAGCAGTTCTTC. It specifies CASSSSTSGEYNEQFF.

The genes are TRBV20-1 and TRBJ2-7, with TRBD1 identical over 9 bases. V was clipped by 0 bases and J by 5 bases; unmatched bases: 5. CDR3 length equals 14 residues. Per germline, CDR1 DFQATT and CDR2 SNEGSKA (reference sequence). CDR3 in amino acids: CSAREYRGRHEQYF. Here the CDR3 DNA reads TGCAGTGCTAGAGAGTACAGGGGGCGGCACGAGCAGTACTTC.

This rearrangement joins TRBV29-1 to TRBJ1-2; the D gene is possibly TRBD1 (6 bases). The CDR3 length is 13 residues. Germline V lookup: CDR1 SQVTM, CDR2 ANQGSEA. Trimming took 6 bases from V and 4 from J, leaving 15 bases between them. CDR3 region: CSVDGTPSYGYTF. The CDR3 region has the DNA TGCAGCGTAGACGGGACACCGTCCTATGGCTACACCTTC.

The V and J genes are TRBV7-2 and TRBJ2-2; TRBD2 aligns across 9 bases. The J segment lost 5 bases and the V segment lost 5 bases, leaving 9 bases of the junction unmatched. This CDR3 has 16 residues. Germline loops: CDR1 SGHTA, CDR2 FQGNSA. The CDR3, as DNA: TGTGCCAGCAGCCCAGCCGGAGCGGGAGGAACCGGGGAGCTGTTTTTT. Its protein product is CASSPAGAGGTGELFF.

A few counts support this clonotype. This sequence joins TRBV20-1 and TRBJ2-5; TRBD1 might be the D (6 bases). Germline CDR1 and CDR2: DFQATT and SNEGSKA (reference sequence). The CDR3 totals 15 residues. V shed 6 bases and J shed 1 base, with 18 bases lying between them. In nucleotides, the CDR3 is TGCAGTGCCGCAGAACAGGGTAGGCGCCAAGAGACCCAGTACTTC. It codes for CSAAEQGRRQETQYF.

This clonotype was counted only a few times. This chain connects TRBV18 to TRBJ1-2; TRBD1 might be the D (5 bases). CDR1 is KGHSH and CDR2 is LQKENI in the germline V gene. The CDR3 consists of 18 residues. V lost 0 bases, J lost 5 bases, and 22 bases lay in between. The CDR3: CASSPPFRTTARNYGYTF. CDR3 sequence (DNA): TGTGCCAGCTCACCACCTTTCAGGACAACCGCGCGGAATTATGGCTACACCTTC.

This clonotype was detected only a few times. The genes are TRBV7-9 and TRBJ2-7; 8 bases agree with TRBD1. The germline V gene encodes CDR1 SEHNR and CDR2 FQNEAQ (reference sequence). CDR3 size: 13 residues. J was trimmed by 4 bases and V by 3 bases; bases with no gene match: 2. CDR3 loop: CASSLQGAYEQYF. In DNA form, the CDR3 reads TGTGCCAGCAGCTTGCAGGGGGCTTACGAGCAGTACTTC.

Regarding this clonotype: At one boundary the junction diverges from the germline segment, which might be a read error. The chain combines TRBV27 with TRBJ2-7; 11 bases fit TRBD2. The CDR3 sequence is 14 residues long. From germline, CDR1 is MNHEY and CDR2 SMNVEV (reference sequence). CDR3 coding DNA: TGTGCCAGCAGTTCTAGCGGGGGGCGGTACGGGCAGTACTTC. Its translation is CASSSSGGRYGQYF.

V and J are TRBV23-1 and TRBJ2-7; D is uncertain. TRBV23-1 is designated an ORF whose function remains uncertain. This CDR3 has 14 residues. V was pared by 2 bases and J by 0 bases, with 8 bases between. The CDR3 here is CASSQAPASYEQYF. DNA of the CDR3: TGCGCCAGCAGTCAAGCCCCAGCCTCCTACGAGCAGTACTTC.

J is TRBJ1-1 and V is TRBV7-8, with D tentatively TRBD1 (6 bases). Trimming pared 1 base from V and 1 base from J, leaving 10 bases between. This CDR3 contains 15 residues. Looked up from germline, CDR1 is SGHVS and CDR2 is FQNEAQ. Here the CDR3 reads CASSLEGQPNTEAFF. CDR3 sequence (DNA): TGTGCCAGCAGCTTAGAAGGACAGCCGAACACTGAAGCTTTCTTT.

There are a few counts of this clonotype. One end of the junction varies from germline; a read error may be responsible. The rearrangement joins TRBV4-1 to TRBJ1-2; D gene unclear. The germline V gene encodes CDR1 MGHRA and CDR2 YSYEKL. The CDR3 contains 13 residues. CDR3 region: CASSQVVRYGYTF. Written as DNA, the CDR3 is TGTGCCAGCAGCCAAGTCGTGCGCTATGGCTACACCTTC.

This CDR3 reads CASSPQGYEQYF. The CDR3 nucleotides read TGTGCCAGCAGTCCACAGGGGTACGAGCAGTACTTC. The chain recombines TRBV6-1 with TRBJ2-7; TRBD1 matches 7 bases. The V gene end was trimmed by 5 bases and the J gene end by 4 bases; junction bases not matched to a gene: 2. The V gene's germline CDR1 is MNHNS and CDR2 SASEGT. The CDR3 contains 12 residues.

The chain uses TRBV20-1 and TRBJ1-2; D remains ambiguous. The CDR3 loop spans 11 amino acids. The ends were cut back, 6 bases at V and 3 bases at J, with 8 bases in the middle. Germline V gene lookup returns CDR1 DFQATT and CDR2 SNEGSKA (reference sequence). CDR3 sequence reads: CSATPYYGYTF. CDR3 bases: TGCAGTGCCACCCCTTACTATGGCTACACCTTC.

The rearrangement uses TRBV10-3 and TRBJ2-3; D not resolved. Germline V CDR1 and CDR2: ENHRY, SYGVKD. The CDR3 is made up of 13 amino acids. The V end lost 10 bases, the J end lost 2 bases, and 13 bases lay between the germline ends. The CDR3 spells CATLLGLTDTQYF. The CDR3 coding sequence is TGTGCCACCCTCCTTGGGCTCACAGATACGCAGTATTTT.

This rearrangement joins TRBV5-4 to TRBJ2-2, with D maybe TRBD2 (6 bases). From germline, CDR1 is SGHNT and CDR2 YYREEE (reference sequence). V shed 2 bases and J shed 10 bases, with 15 bases lying between them. The length of the CDR3 is 14 residues. For the CDR3, the DNA is TGTGCCAGCAGCTTTGGAGGGATTCGACTGGAGCTGTTTTTT. Its protein is CASSFGGIRLELFF. The entire variable domain, with the rest obtained from reference TRBV5-4 and TRBJ2-2, is as follows: ETGVTQSPTHLIKTRGQQVTLRCSSQSGHNTVSWYQQALGQGPQFIFQYYREEENGRGNFPPRFSGLQFPNYSSELNVNALELDDSALYLCASSFGGIRLELFFGEGSRLTVL.